A single sample gave rise to the 20 T cell receptor beta chains below, sequenced in a study of blood T cell repertoires in COVID-19. Clones were read by immunoSEQ multiplex PCR, and TCRdb kept only the in-frame ones, dropping some. The sample carries approximately 230,000 clones, approximately 80% recorded once. The sequencing input was PBMCs or T cells enriched from blood (not recorded which). Receptor source: a man in his forties who had recovered from COVID-19.

The chain employs TRBV4-2 and TRBJ2-7; 9 nucleotides match TRBD2. The CDR3 loop spans 15 amino acids. Germline trimming cut 5 bases from V and 10 bases from J; bases unmatched to any gene: 15. CDR1 and CDR2 from the germline V gene are LGHNA and YNFKEQ. In DNA, the CDR3 is TGTGCCAGCAGCGCCGAGGTCGGGGTAGCGGGGGAACAGTACTTC. Translation: CASSAEVGVAGEQYF.

The chain carries TRBV7-7 and TRBJ2-2; D might be TRBD1 (5 bases). Germline CDR1 and CDR2: SSHAT and FNYEAQ (reference sequence). The CDR3 contains 13 residues. Trimming removed 1 base at V and 6 bases at J, with 6 bases between. The CDR3 protein is CASSLEGAGELFF. CDR3 sequence (DNA): TGTGCCAGCAGCTTAGAAGGGGCCGGGGAGCTGTTTTTT.

The V gene is TRBV3-1 (or the pseudogene TRBV3-2), the J gene TRBJ2-7, with D unclear. The CDR3 runs 13 residues. Germline V gene data show CDR1 as LGHDT and CDR2 as YNNKEL (reference sequence). Trimming took 5 bases from V and 6 from J, leaving 14 bases between them. This CDR3 reads CASSIRGGTEQYF. For the CDR3, the DNA is TGTGCCAGCAGCATACGCGGCGGAACCGAGCAGTACTTC.

The CDR3 protein is CASSYSVSGNTIYF. The CDR3 DNA is TGTGCCAGCAGTTACAGTGTCTCTGGAAACACCATATATTTT. The genes are TRBV2 and TRBJ1-3; D remains unclear. V was shortened by 5 bases and J by 0 bases, with 8 bases between the two germline ends. CDR1 and CDR2 from the germline V gene are SNHLY and FYNNEI. The length of the CDR3 is 14 residues.

At least ten counts were recorded for this clone. The gene calls are TRBV5-6 and TRBJ2-2, with TRBD2 matching 9 bases. This CDR3 region has 16 residues. J lost 5 bases, V lost 3 bases, and 8 bases had no gene match. Germline CDR1 is SGHDT and CDR2 is YYEEEE. The CDR3 here is CASSWDLAGRTGELFF. The CDR3 DNA is TGTGCCAGCAGCTGGGATCTAGCGGGAAGGACCGGGGAGCTGTTTTTT.

This chain joins TRBV2 and TRBJ2-4; TRBD2 might be the D (6 bases). The CDR3 has 13 amino acids. Between the trimmed V and J ends, which lost 7 bases and 7 bases, there was a span of 14 bases. CDR1 and CDR2 (germline): SNHLY, FYNNEI. CDR3 loop: CASNGRGKNIQYF. CDR3 nucleotides: TGTGCCAGCAATGGCCGGGGGAAGAACATTCAGTACTTC.

The J gene is TRBJ1-2, the V gene TRBV28; D not resolved. The CDR3 sequence is 15 residues long. The V gene lost 6 bases and the J gene lost 8 bases, with 22 bases spanning the gap. CDR1 is MDHEN and CDR2 is SYDVKM in the germline V gene. This CDR3 reads CASSSPETGPGGYTF. CDR3 nucleotides: TGTGCCAGCAGCTCGCCCGAGACCGGTCCGGGAGGCTACACCTTC.

V gene TRBV5-1 combines with J gene TRBJ1-2; 9 nucleotides line up with TRBD1. The junction had 12 bases not matched to a gene; V was cut back by 4 bases and J by 2 bases. Germline assignment: CDR1 SGHRS and CDR2 YFSETQ. The CDR3 sequence is 17 residues long. The CDR3 sequence: CASSVTPTGGGNYGYTF. The CDR3 DNA is TGCGCCAGCAGCGTCACACCCACAGGGGGCGGCAACTATGGCTACACCTTC.

This clone showed up just once. The chain couples TRBV3-1 (or the pseudogene TRBV3-2) to TRBJ2-5, with D unclear. The CDR3 consists of 12 residues. Germline V lookup: CDR1 LGHDT, CDR2 YNNKEL (reference sequence). V dropped 3 bases and J dropped 5 bases, with 7 bases sitting between them. CDR3 amino acids: CASSQGWETQYF. Here the CDR3 DNA reads TGTGCCAGCAGCCAGGGCTGGGAGACCCAGTACTTC.

The chain recombines TRBV3-1 (or the pseudogene TRBV3-2) with TRBJ2-7, with 11 bases aligning to TRBD2. Trimming took 4 bases from V and 6 from J; bases not matched to a gene: 5. CDR1 LGHDT and CDR2 YNNKEL come from the germline V gene (reference sequence). The CDR3 has 14 residues. CDR3 sequence reads: CASSLLAGAGEQYF. CDR3 coding DNA: TGTGCCAGCAGCCTACTAGCGGGAGCAGGCGAGCAGTACTTC.

V is TRBV10-1 and J is TRBJ2-7, with 11 nucleotides matching TRBD2. The CDR3 contains 15 residues. J was trimmed by 1 base and V by 6 bases; bases with no gene match: 5. Germline values: CDR1 WNHNN, CDR2 SYGVQD (reference sequence). This chain's CDR3 is CASSPGTSGSYEQYF. CDR3 coding DNA: TGCGCCAGCAGCCCCGGGACTAGCGGTTCCTACGAGCAGTACTTC.

The J gene is TRBJ1-5, the V gene TRBV5-1; D might be TRBD1 (5 bases). V shed 0 bases and J shed 3 bases, with 10 bases lying between them. Looked up from germline, CDR1 is SGHRS and CDR2 is YFSETQ. The CDR3 is 15 residues long. This CDR3 reads CASSLDGHPNQPQHF. For the CDR3, the DNA is TGCGCCAGCAGCTTGGATGGACACCCCAATCAGCCCCAGCATTTT.

In its sample, this clone was seen once. The chain recombines TRBV7-8 with TRBJ2-1; 9 positions agree with TRBD1. The CDR3 consists of 15 residues. Germline trimming cut 5 bases from V and 7 bases from J; bases unmatched to any gene: 9. CDR1 is SGHVS and CDR2 is FQNEAQ in the germline V gene. For the CDR3, the DNA is TGTGCCAGCAGCCCGATACGGACAGGGGATAATGAGCAGTTCTTC. This gives the protein CASSPIRTGDNEQFF. The full variable domain, its missing parts supplied by reference TRBV7-8 and TRBJ2-1, is GAGVSQSPRYKVAKRGQDVALRCDPISGHVSLFWYQQALGQGPEFLTYFQNEAQLDKSGLPSDRFFAERPEGSVSTLKIQRTQQEDSAVYLCASSPIRTGDNEQFFGPGTRLTVL.

A few counts support this clone. CDR3: CASSLKLGGPAGELFF. CDR3 sequence (DNA): TGTGCCAGCAGTTTGAAGCTAGGGGGCCCCGCCGGGGAGCTGTTTTTT. The gene calls are TRBV27 and TRBJ2-2; 7 bases map to TRBD1. CDR1 and CDR2 (germline): MNHEY, SMNVEV (reference sequence). The CDR3 is 16 residues long. With V trimmed by 3 bases and J by 6 bases, 10 bases remained unmatched.

The chain recombines TRBV7-3 with TRBJ2-7; 12 nucleotides agree with TRBD1. Germline trimming cut 3 bases from V and 4 bases from J; bases unmatched to any gene: 7. Per the germline V gene, CDR1 is SGHTA and CDR2 is FQGTGA. This CDR3 comprises 16 residues. The CDR3 sequence is CASSLPAGQGAYEQYF. Here the CDR3 DNA reads TGTGCCAGCAGCTTGCCCGCGGGACAGGGGGCTTACGAGCAGTACTTC.

The chain couples TRBV5-4 to TRBJ2-5, with D tentatively TRBD2 (6 bases). With 4 bases removed from V and 3 bases from J, the gap between germline ends came to 16 bases. The CDR3 consists of 15 residues. Germline values: CDR1 SGHNT, CDR2 YYREEE (reference sequence). CDR3 loop: CASSPRDAGKETQYF. Written as DNA, the CDR3 is TGTGCCAGCAGCCCAAGGGACGCGGGGAAAGAGACCCAGTACTTC.

The rearrangement uses TRBV6-6 and TRBJ1-2, with 12 bases identical to TRBD1. This CDR3 is built from 16 residues. Germline CDR1 and CDR2: MNHNY and SVGAGI (reference sequence). V shed 6 bases, J shed 6 bases, and the junction held 11 bases outside the gene matches. In DNA form, the CDR3 reads TGTGCCAGCAGCCCAACCACGGGACAGGGGGCTAATGGCTACACCTTC. It translates to CASSPTTGQGANGYTF.

The V call is TRBV4-3, the J call TRBJ2-2, with 10 bases lining up with TRBD2. Germline CDR1 and CDR2: LGHNA and YSLEER. V dropped 0 bases and J dropped 13; count of bases not matched to a gene: 17. The CDR3 is 18 amino acids. The CDR3 nucleotides are TGCGCCAGCAGCCAAGAAATCGGGACTTCCAGCGGGGGGGCCCGGCTGTTTTTT. Translation: CASSQEIGTSSGGARLFF.

The CDR3 protein is CASSDSHRDSPLHF. The CDR3 bases are TGTGCCAGCAGTGATTCCCACAGGGACTCACCCCTCCACTTT. The rearrangement uses TRBV6-1 and TRBJ1-6; TRBD1 might be the D (6 bases). With 3 bases removed from V and 10 bases from J, the gap between germline ends came to 13 bases. The CDR3 covers 14 residues. The germline V gene has CDR1 MNHNS and CDR2 SASEGT.

This chain joins TRBV7-2 and TRBJ1-2; 8 bases map to TRBD1. There are 14 residues in the CDR3. Germline lookup yields CDR1 SGHTA and CDR2 FQGNSA. V dropped 5 bases and J dropped 4; count of bases not matched to a gene: 6. CDR3 nucleotide sequence: TGTGCCAGCAGCCGGGACAGGCTAGGCTATGGCTACACCTTC. Encoded protein: CASSRDRLGYGYTF.